This is a list of T cell receptor beta chains from one sample in a study of shared clonotypes between healthy human individuals. Sequenced by immunoSEQ multiplex PCR; TCRdb stores in-frame clones only, minus some. The data show about 2.3 million clones, roughly 92% seen once. The specimen sequenced was naive CD4+ T cells from PBMCs. The receptors shown here come from a man younger than 30 in good health. Some clones in this sample may be carry-over from other donors' samples. Both conserved end residues are trimmed from each CDR3.

J gene | V gene | CDR3 protein
TRBJ1-1 | TRBV18 | ASSPPPGWGPEAF
TRBJ2-5 | TRBV7-2 | ASSFGRGTETQY
TRBJ2-3 | TRBV10-3 | AISPASGTTDTQY
TRBJ1-4 | TRBV7-9 | ASSIGQGADEKLF
TRBJ2-1 | TRBV27 | ASHDQNYNEQF
TRBJ1-1 | TRBV30 | AWSRDRGTEAF
TRBJ2-7 | TRBV19 | ASSPGLALYEQY
TRBJ2-7 | TRBV11-2 | ASSSLGGYYEQY
TRBJ2-7 | TRBV19 | ASSVANSGVTSYEQY
TRBJ2-5 | TRBV9 | ASSVDSGGGETQY
TRBJ2-5 | TRBV11-1 | ASSRDRSETQY
TRBJ2-7 | TRBV5-6 | ASSLTNPRGLAGN
TRBJ1-1 | TRBV29-1 | SVYSGGSNTEAF
TRBJ1-2 | TRBV6-1 | ASSVQGAAAGYT
TRBJ2-1 | TRBV25-1 | ASGTGTSGSWNEQF
TRBJ2-7 | TRBV6-1 | ASSVIVLGRTSYEQY
TRBJ1-3 | TRBV7-9 | ASSPDRAGNTIY
TRBJ2-1 | TRBV29-1 | SVEGDSLSYNEQF
TRBJ2-1 | TRBV4-1 | ASSLTGHSYNEQF
TRBJ1-1 | TRBV2 | STERELNTEAF
TRBJ2-3 | TRBV2 | ASSEALPGQTFTDTQY
TRBJ2-7 | TRBV25-1 | ASSDWEPGEQY
TRBJ2-2 | TRBV18 | ASSPPTGHPAGELF
TRBJ2-5 | TRBV6-5 | ASSSERTGPQETQY
TRBJ2-6 | TRBV7-3 | ASSLSWGSGANVLT
TRBJ2-5 | TRBV5-1 | ASSYIAGVETQY
TRBJ2-7 | TRBV5-1 | ASSLTSGTYEQY
TRBJ2-2 | TRBV5-1 | ASSLAGAGTGELF
TRBJ1-1 | TRBV19 | ASSPSVDRGRGRTEAF
TRBJ2-1 | TRBV11-2 | ASSLEAGGYNEQF
TRBJ2-1 | TRBV28 | ASSLISGPLSSYNEQF
TRBJ2-2 | TRBV6-1 | ASSVDRGPGELF
TRBJ2-7 | TRBV29-1 | SVGGGQFYEQY
TRBJ2-3 | TRBV4-1 | ASSLRGGRSDTQY
TRBJ1-5 | TRBV30 | AWSPDRNQPQH
TRBJ1-4 | TRBV30 | AWSVGGNEKLF
TRBJ2-7 | TRBV28 | ASTPGTGDREQY
TRBJ2-3 | TRBV30 | AWGRGGTDTQY
TRBJ2-3 | TRBV6-1 | ASSTRGPSTDTQY
TRBJ2-7 | TRBV28 | ASKGVTTSEQY
TRBJ1-1 | TRBV19 | ASSIGQGAMGTEAF
TRBJ2-3 | TRBV5-4 | ASSSPSGRRADTQY
TRBJ2-7 | TRBV6-6 | ASSYSLAIVY
TRBJ2-6 | TRBV5-1 | ASSFSGPGANVLT
TRBJ2-1 | TRBV5-1 | ASSILAGGRYNEQF
TRBJ2-4 | TRBV4-1 | ASTPGEGAKNIQY
TRBJ2-7 | TRBV28 | ASSLGGAASYEQY
TRBJ1-6 | TRBV7-9 | ASSLLGQSNSPLH
TRBJ2-2 | TRBV5-1 | ASSPVVAGELF
TRBJ2-1 | TRBV9 | ASSVATGSYNEQF
TRBJ2-3 | TRBV27 | ASSSWTHTDTQY
TRBJ2-3 | TRBV2 | ASTGQGAGYDTQY